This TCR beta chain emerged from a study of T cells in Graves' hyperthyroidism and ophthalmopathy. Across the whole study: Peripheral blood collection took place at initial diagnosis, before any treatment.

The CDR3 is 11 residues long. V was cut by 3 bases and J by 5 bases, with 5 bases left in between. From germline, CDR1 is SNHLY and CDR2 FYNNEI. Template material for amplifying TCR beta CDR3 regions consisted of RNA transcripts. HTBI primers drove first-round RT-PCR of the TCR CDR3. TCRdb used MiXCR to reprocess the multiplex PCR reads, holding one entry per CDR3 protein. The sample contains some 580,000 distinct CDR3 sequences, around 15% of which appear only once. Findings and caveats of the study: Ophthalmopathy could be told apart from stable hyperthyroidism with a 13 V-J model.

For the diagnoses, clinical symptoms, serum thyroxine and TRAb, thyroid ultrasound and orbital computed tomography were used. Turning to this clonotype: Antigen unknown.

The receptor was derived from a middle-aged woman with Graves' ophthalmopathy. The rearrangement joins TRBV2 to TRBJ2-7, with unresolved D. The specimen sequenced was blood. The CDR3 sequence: CASSDVDEQYF. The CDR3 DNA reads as TGTGCCAGCAGTGACGTGGACGAGCAGTACTTC.